These 9 T cell receptor beta chains originate from one sample sequenced in a study of cytomegalovirus exposure and HLA in healthy donors (dated by TCRdb to about 2017). The library came from the immunoSEQ multiplex PCR assay. For the multiplex PCR, a mixture combining 60 forward primers for TCR Vbeta segments and 13 reverse primers for TCR Jbeta segments was used. Drawn from immuneACCESS, this table holds only the in-frame rearrangements with V and J called that TCRdb kept. Clones are partly lost; checked studies trace under half to an unresolved V gene and leave the rest unexplained. The sample data list over 95,000 clones, and about 70% of these were observed just once. The top ten hold approximately 1.9% of the sample. Specimen: PBMCs. Receptor source: a human donor in good health.

This chain joins TRBV28 and TRBJ2-7; TRBD1 agrees at 7 bases. CDR1 and CDR2 from the germline V gene are MDHEN and SYDVKM. The CDR3 is made up of 14 amino acids. The J segment lost 7 bases and the V segment lost 6 bases, leaving 12 bases of the junction unmatched. Written as DNA, the CDR3 is TGTGCCAGCAGCCCCGCAAGGGGGCCTCGAGAGCAGTACTTC. This codes for CASSPARGPREQYF.

This chain joins TRBV5-4 and TRBJ1-2, with 7 bases that match TRBD1. This CDR3 has 14 amino acids. J gave up 4 bases and V 6 bases, and 9 bases lay outside the gene matches. Germline CDR1 SGHNT, CDR2 YYREEE (reference sequence). The chain's CDR3 is CASNSTGQIYGYTF. CDR3 DNA sequence: TGTGCCAGCAACTCCACGGGACAGATCTATGGCTACACCTTC.

The CDR3 loop reads CASSASGTGKDPLHF. CDR3 DNA: TGTGCCAGCAGTGCATCCGGGACAGGGAAGGATCCCCTCCACTTT. The J gene is TRBJ1-6, the V gene TRBV6-1, with TRBD1 matching over 9 bases. The CDR3 length is 15 residues. The germline V gene encodes CDR1 MNHNS and CDR2 SASEGT. J gave up 13 bases and V 4 bases, and 11 bases lay outside the gene matches.

The chain recombines TRBV7-2 with TRBJ1-5; D gene ambiguous. Germline V gene data show CDR1 as SGHTA and CDR2 as FQGNSA. Deletions cut 2 bases from V and 2 bases from J, with 4 bases between. This CDR3 contains 13 residues. The CDR3 is CASSLQGNQPQHF. CDR3 sequence (DNA): TGTGCCAGCAGCTTACAGGGCAATCAGCCCCAGCATTTT.

The chain is built from TRBV9 and TRBJ2-5; tentative D call: TRBD1 (6 bases). This CDR3 is 16 amino acids long. V lost 4 bases to trimming and J lost 1 base, with 17 bases between them. Germline V lookup: CDR1 SGDLS, CDR2 YYNGEE. The CDR3: CASSPALHRAQETQYF. In nucleotides, the CDR3 is TGTGCCAGCAGCCCAGCACTCCACAGGGCCCAAGAGACCCAGTACTTC.

The chain links TRBV28 to TRBJ2-7; 7 bases agree with TRBD1. V lost 5 bases to trimming and J lost 0 bases; unmatched junction nucleotides: 7. Germline V gene sequence: CDR1 MDHEN, CDR2 SYDVKM. The CDR3 is made up of 15 amino acids. As DNA, the CDR3 is TGTGCCAGCAGTCAACAGGGGATGGACTCCTACGAGCAGTACTTC. Translated, it gives CASSQQGMDSYEQYF.

Only a few counts were recorded for this clone. The chain is built from TRBV19 and TRBJ2-2, with 11 bases lining up with TRBD2. This CDR3 is built from 15 residues. V gave up 5 bases and J gave up 4 bases; unmatched junction bases: 3. Germline lookup yields CDR1 LNHDA and CDR2 SQIVND (reference sequence). The CDR3 protein is CASSATSGGTGELFF. In nucleotides, the CDR3 is TGTGCCAGTAGTGCAACTAGCGGGGGCACCGGGGAGCTGTTTTTT. The full variable domain, with the rest looked up from reference TRBV19 and TRBJ2-2, is DGGITQSPKYLFRKEGQNVTLSCEQNLNHDAMYWYRQDPGQGLRLIYYSQIVNDFQKGDIAEGYSVSREKKESFPLTVTSAQKNPTAFYLCASSATSGGTGELFFGEGSRLTVL.

The chain uses TRBV5-5 and TRBJ1-4; D gene uncertain. Trimming took off 0 bases at V and 8 bases at J, with 14 bases between the two ends. The germline gives CDR1 SGHKS, CDR2 YYEKEE (reference sequence). The CDR3 spans 15 residues. The CDR3 here is CASSLVGPTREKLFF. CDR3 bases: TGTGCCAGCAGCTTGGTAGGCCCCACTAGGGAAAAACTGTTTTTT.

The sample holds one count of this clone. Other DNA sequences from this sample encode an identical CDR3 as well. The V gene is TRBV18, the J gene TRBJ1-5, with 11 bases fitting TRBD1. Germline assignment: CDR1 KGHSH and CDR2 LQKENI. Trimming took 2 bases from V and 6 from J; bases not matched to a gene: 3. The length of the CDR3 is 15 residues. The CDR3 nucleotides are TGTGCCAGCTCACCAGGACAGGGGGCACGTCAGCCCCAGCATTTT. Translated, it gives CASSPGQGARQPQHF.